What follows describes a single T cell receptor beta chain. Its target antigen remains unknown. Base qualities are missing; no much larger clone stands one base away. Relative to germline, V is 1 base shorter and J is 2 bases shorter, with 2 bases between their ends. Sequences SGHDN (CDR1) and FVKESK (CDR2) are obtained from the germline V gene. The CDR3 numbers 13 residues from cysteine through phenylalanine. Kept here is only the CDR3 DNA, which spans 39 bases and is read in frame from base 1. This sample stems from a study of cytomegalovirus exposure and HLA in healthy donors (dated by TCRdb to the late 2010s). About the investigation overall: In an earlier analysis of some 610 of the donors, 250 to 350 Gb of sequence data and about 110 million unique TCR beta sequences from about 180 million T cells were reported. A later analysis re-examined previously published TCR beta repertoires from more than 650 donors and added high-resolution HLA genotyping to investigate patterns of TCR occurrence. To predict cytomegalovirus infection status, the study brought together high-throughput TCR immunosequencing, statistical association of individual TCRs with disease status, and machine learning. An early release that covered 640 HLA-typed donors contained approximately 300 gigabases of sequencing data and 75 million to 100 million unique TCR sequences. Among around 400 genotyped donors of the cohort, an average of around 240,000 unique TCR beta nucleotide sequences was sequenced per donor, of which roughly 17% were non-productive. To decide whether each TCR beta V gene segment behaved as functional or pseudogenic, an earlier analysis of some 580 of the donors relied on high-throughput TCR beta sequencing. The genetic ancestry cluster associated with self-reported Caucasian donors included roughly 84% of the 300 to 400 genotyped donors. Rather than drawing on any new phenotypic data, the later analysis identified candidate immune exposures from TCR beta sequences and the way those sequences occurred across donors. In addition to the first cohort of roughly 670 subjects, a separate validation cohort of under 150 different subjects was used. The study profiled the T cell repertoires of 550 to 700 subjects by immunosequencing and related them to cytomegalovirus serostatus. A handful of DR-DQ haplotypes were handled as single units for association and clustering because linkage in the cohort was strong. Genome-wide SNP genotypes for about 60% of the roughly 670 donors were used in a later genetic analysis, which treated that subset as a discovery cohort. Both class I and class II loci were covered by HLA typing, at four-digit resolution. Alongside the repertoire data, information on donor age, sex, ethnicity and CMV serostatus was compiled. Every repertoire in the discovery cohort had been generated on one and the same sequencing platform. Typing coverage differed by locus: A, B, C, DRB1 and DQB1 were typed in roughly 620-640 donors, DQA1 in roughly 510, DPA1 in 600 to 610, and DPB1 in around 490. The study was designed to test whether signatures of past pathogen exposure could be identified by cataloging public T cell receptors.

Overall results and qualifications from the work: According to a later genetic analysis, donors in an Asian-associated ancestry cluster had fewer N-insertions in productive TCRs than the approximately 650-donor mean. In a later analysis, most CMV-associated TCR beta chains were found to appear HLA-restricted, with HLA associations seemingly driven largely by CMV exposure. A few of the identified cytomegalovirus-associated TCR beta chains were confirmed in vitro to be specific for cytomegalovirus antigens. The study gave a list of over 150 TCR beta chains associated with cytomegalovirus. When HLA alleles, especially DR and DQ, strongly co-occurred, TCR associations were difficult to assign to individual alleles. A later analysis found that HLA-associated TCR beta chains were more clonally expanded and had lower generation probabilities than equally common non-associated chains. An earlier analysis of approximately 570 of the donors showed that most TCR beta V segments appeared in productive rearrangements either about 87% or about 30% of the time, which broadly matched IMGT annotations. In a later genetic analysis, a missense DCLRE1C variant was associated with V-gene and J-gene trimming of TCR beta chains, and the association was replicated in an independent cohort. The sequencing pipeline was judged likely to have produced a cluster of highly shared sequence variants as a technical artifact. Roughly uniform sequencing depth across donors was assumed in presence/absence analyses, although this assumption may not hold. A later analysis reported that several top co-occurrence clusters appeared linked to parvovirus B19, influenza, CMV and Epstein-Barr virus. According to a later analysis, TCR association rates differed among HLA loci, with DRB1 alleles showing the most associated TCRs and HLA-C alleles showing the fewest. The classifier was reported to diagnose cytomegalovirus status with high specificity and sensitivity in both the original and validation cohorts. A further reported finding was that TCR beta sequences accurately predicted the HLA-A and HLA-B alleles for most subjects in the first cohort. Specific HLA alleles were associated with 15,000 to 20,000 TCR beta sequences at a false discovery rate of 0.05 in a later analysis. The 87-base-pair reads could not distinguish some IMGT-functional V segments, including TRBV6-2 and TRBV6-3, so those segments were excluded. Because counts were too low, fewer than 20 rarely observed V segments, including chromosome 9 orphons, were excluded from the earlier analysis of around 640 of the donors. Because some donors lacked HLA typing at each locus, the association tests relied only on the typed subset. The authors suggested that the approach could potentially be generalized to other disease states and immunological phenotypes. Immune exposure information for the cohort was limited to CMV serostatus. The cohort was sequenced for TCR beta chains only, and without alpha or paired-chain data the features that could be detected were limited. Correlated functional status among segregating V segments might reflect linkage disequilibrium, but an unknown experimental factor could not be ruled out. Across donors, most TCR sequences were observed very rarely, whereas some public TCRs were present in many individuals.

Library construction relied on the immunoSEQ multiplex PCR assay. For the multiplex PCR, a mixture combining 60 forward primers for TCR Vbeta segments and 13 reverse primers for TCR Jbeta segments was used. A multiplex PCR assay on genomic DNA amplified the CDR3 region of rearranged TCR beta genes. Amplified TCR beta libraries were sequenced as 87-base-pair reads on the Illumina HiSeq System. On the authors' methods: A later analysis counted approximately 76 million unique TCR beta chains across the 666 repertoires, and some 11 million of these chains were shared by at least two donors. Raw reads were error-corrected and collapsed into unique sequences with a nearest-neighbor algorithm that merged closely related sequences to remove PCR and sequencing errors. Alignment of CDR3 sequences to IMGT reference sequences was used to assign V, D and J gene segments. For a sequence to be retained, a match of at least six nucleotides was required to both a V gene segment and a J gene segment. Rearrangements were called productive when the CDR3 lacked stop codons and stayed in frame with V and J; all others were non-productive. CDR3 was defined by IMGT convention, running from the second conserved V-encoded cysteine to the conserved J-encoded phenylalanine. Sequences without an unambiguous match to a single V gene segment were excluded from the earlier analysis of about 600 of the donors. An earlier analysis of a few hundred of the donors called V segments functional above 56.7% productive rearrangements and segregating when the between-donor standard deviation exceeded 5%. A statistical classification framework was developed to diagnose cytomegalovirus status using the catalog of TCR beta chain sequences. In a later analysis, TCR nucleotide sequences were compared against IMGT/GENE-DB human TR gene sequences so that V and J genes could be assigned. The TCRdist pipeline was used in a later analysis to assign CDR3 sequences and most-parsimonious VDJ recombination scenarios. In a later analysis, every TCR beta chain was defined by the combination of its CDR3 amino acid sequence and its V-gene family, and reads without a unique V-gene family were dropped. A later analysis removed roughly 590 highly shared, low-generation-probability nucleotide sequences to deal with suspected cross-contamination and a sequencing artifact. In a later analysis, a clonal expansion index for each public chain was calculated from normalized within-repertoire ranks of inferred template counts. A later analysis computed generation probabilities with a VDJ recombination model fitted to out-of-frame rearrangements, and checked the results against IGoR. A later analysis scored TCR-TCR, TCR-HLA and TCR-CMV co-occurrence with hypergeometric tests, applying a repertoire-size bias correction to TCR pairs. To estimate false discovery rates, a later analysis permuted the HLA or CMV assignments 20 times. In a later analysis, co-occurring TCRs were grouped using DBSCAN, with TCRdist sequence similarity added in when clustering inside HLA-allele-positive subsets. Repertoires with fewer than 30,000 or more than 120,000 public chains, plus five repertoires with anomalous nucleotide sharing, were excluded from co-occurrence clustering. Here the immuneACCESS table is served through TCRdb, limited to in-frame sequences with V and J called. Missing clones are a known gap in these copies; in checked studies unresolved V genes cover under half, and the rest lacks a known reason. The V and J calls and clone size are taken from that table; D and trimming were inferred from the DNA. This sample lists some 160,000 clones; almost 80% were detected once. The biggest ten clones account for 1.5% to 2% of the sample.

The cohort consisted of 666 healthy bone marrow donors. At the time of sampling, all cohort members were nominally healthy, though unrecorded immune exposures were likely present. The donor was CMV seronegative and belonged to the group of 320 or so seronegative cohort members. Every donor gave a peripheral blood sample, and the peripheral blood mononuclear cells from that sample were used for TCR beta sequencing. Genomic DNA extraction from the blood cell samples was performed with the Qiagen DNeasy Blood Extraction Kit. Material: PBMCs. The chain links TRBV14 with TRBJ1-4; no D gene can be assigned with confidence. The receptor's source is a woman in her thirties in good health and CMV-seronegative. The CDR3 region has the sequence CASSQATNEKLFF. The nucleotide sequence reads TGTGCCAGCAGCCAAGCGACTAATGAAAAACTGTTTTTT.